These T cell receptor beta chains were read from a single sample in a study of T cell repertoires in cytomegalovirus infection. TCRdb re-derived calls from the reads in MiXCR, one entry per CDR3 protein. The data show a few hundred thousand distinct CDR3 sequences, approximately 40% seen once. Antigens for these TCRs are unknown. The material sequenced was cultured PBMCs, taken from culture after CMV antigen stimulation. The source is a human donor in good health (CMV status not recorded). Some clones in this sample may be carry-over from other donors' samples. Both conserved end residues are part of each CDR3. The D gene is left open where the match is weak. Clone size is shown for a subset of rows, as once, few, many or a class of expanded clone.

j_call,clone_size,v_call,d_call,cdr3_nt,cdr3_aa
TRBJ2-5,NA,TRBV10-3,TRBD2,TGTGCCATCAGTGAACTAGCGGGAGTTTCAGAGACCCAGTACTTC,CAISELAGVSETQYF
TRBJ2-5,many,TRBV7-2,TRBD1,TGTGCCAGCAGCAACCCCGGGACAGGGGCGGGGGAGACCCAGTACTTC,CASSNPGTGAGETQYF
TRBJ2-3,NA,TRBV5-4,NA,TGTGCCAGCAGCTTGCTCCCTGCGACAGATACGCAGTATTTT,CASSLLPATDTQYF
TRBJ2-7,few,TRBV4-1,TRBD1,TGCGCCAGCAGCCAAGGGGACAGGGGGCCCTACGAGCAGTACTTC,CASSQGDRGPYEQYF
TRBJ1-1,NA,TRBV27,NA,TGTGCCAGCGGTGGCGGGGGAACTGAAGCTTTCTTT,CASGGGGTEAFF
TRBJ2-3,NA,TRBV28,TRBD1,TGTGCCAGCAGTTTCCTACGGACAGGGACAGCGCAGTATTTT,CASSFLRTGTAQYF
TRBJ2-4,NA,TRBV6-8,TRBD1,TGTGCCAGCAGTGCCAGGGGGCGAGACATTCAGTACTTC,CASSARGRDIQYF
TRBJ2-7,few,TRBV27,TRBD2,TGTGCCAGCAGTTCTATAAGGGCGAGCGGGGGGAAAACCTACGAGCAGTACTTC,CASSSIRASGGKTYEQYF
TRBJ2-3,few,TRBV25-1,NA,TGTGCCAGCAGCGCCCGCGCGAGCCGAAGCACAGATACGCAGTATTTT,CASSARASRSTDTQYF
TRBJ1-3,few,TRBV7-8,TRBD1,TGTGCCAGCAGCGACCGGGACAGAAAAAACACCATATATTTT,CASSDRDRKNTIYF
TRBJ2-3,once,TRBV27,TRBD1,TGTGCCAGCAGCCAGGGGACAGGGATGGATCTAGAATGGATCACAGATACGCAGTATTTT,CASSQGTGMDLEWITDTQYF
TRBJ1-4,NA,TRBV28,NA,TGTGCCAGCAGTCCCACAGGACTTGGAGAAAAACTGTTTTTT,CASSPTGLGEKLFF
TRBJ2-5,few,TRBV6-1,TRBD2,TGTGCCAGCAAGGGAAGCGGGGGGGCGGTAGAGACCCAGTACTTC,CASKGSGGAVETQYF
TRBJ2-7,few,TRBV6-1,TRBD2,TGTGCCAGCACCGAGGGAGGGAGGGCCGACGAGCAGTACTTC,CASTEGGRADEQYF
TRBJ2-1,NA,TRBV7-2,TRBD1,TGTGCCAGCAGCTTAGAGACAGGGTCCAATGAGCAGTTCTTC,CASSLETGSNEQFF
TRBJ2-5,NA,TRBV15,NA,TGTGCCACCAGCGCGGGCGTTAAGGAGACCCAGTGCTTC,CATSAGVKETQCF
TRBJ2-2,few,TRBV7-8,NA,TGTGCCAGCAGCTTTCGACAGGTTAACACCGGGGAGCTGTTTTTT,CASSFRQVNTGELFF
TRBJ2-7,NA,TRBV7-2,NA,TGTGCCAGCAGCTTAGTAGCCAGTGACGCCCCCTACGAGCATTACTTC,CASSLVASDAPYEHYF
TRBJ1-2,NA,TRBV20-1,TRBD1,TGCAGTGCTAGAGTACAGGGGCACAATGGCTACACCTTC,CSARVQGHNGYTF
TRBJ2-5,NA,TRBV7-2,NA,TGTGCCAGCAACGCTGGGGGGGCCGCGGAGACCCAGTACTTC,CASNAGGAAETQYF
TRBJ1-4,few,TRBV19,NA,TGTGCCAGTAGTATACGGTGGGGGACCTCGGATGAAAAACTGTTTTTT,CASSIRWGTSDEKLFF
TRBJ2-3,NA,TRBV7-9,NA,TGTGCCAGCAGCTTAGCGCTCTATCGGGAGTGGACAGATACGCAGTATTTT,CASSLALYREWTDTQYF
TRBJ1-6,NA,TRBV28,NA,TGTGCCAGCAGTTTTCGGAGGGGGAGTTCACCCCTCCACTTT,CASSFRRGSSPLHF
TRBJ2-7,NA,TRBV6-1,NA,TGTGCCAGCAGCCCCGCAGCAGGGGCCTACGAGCAGTACTTC,CASSPAAGAYEQYF
TRBJ1-1,once,TRBV29-1,TRBD1,TGCAGCGTTTGGTTAGGACAGGGTTCTGAAGCTTTCTTT,CSVWLGQGSEAFF
TRBJ2-3,NA,TRBV20-1,TRBD2,TGCAGTGCTCCGCACCCAGCTATAAGCGGGGGGACAGATACGCAGTATTTT,CSAPHPAISGGTDTQYF
TRBJ1-1,NA,TRBV7-9,NA,TGTGCCAGCGAACAGGGCACGAACACTGAAGCTTTCTTT,CASEQGTNTEAFF
TRBJ2-3,NA,TRBV7-2,TRBD2,TGTGCCAGCAGCACCGGACTAGCGGGGGGGCGGGACACAGATACGCAGTATTTT,CASSTGLAGGRDTDTQYF
TRBJ2-5,NA,TRBV7-2,TRBD2,TGTGCCAGCAGCTCAAGGACTAGCGGGAGTGGGAAGACCCAGTACTTC,CASSSRTSGSGKTQYF
TRBJ2-5,many,TRBV7-2,NA,TGTGCCAGCAGCTCTAAGCACGGGCGAGAGACCCAGTACTTC,CASSSKHGRETQYF
TRBJ2-3,few,TRBV7-2,NA,TGTGCCAGCAGCTTAGGGAATACGCAGTATTTT,CASSLGNTQYF
TRBJ2-5,NA,TRBV28,TRBD2,TGTGCCAGCAGTTTGTCCCTCCTACCAGCGGGGGGGGAAGAGACCCAGTACTTC,CASSLSLLPAGGEETQYF
TRBJ2-7,NA,TRBV12-3/TRBV12-4,TRBD1,TGTGCCAGCAGTTCATGGGACAGGGTTCGCGAGCAGTACTTC,CASSSWDRVREQYF
TRBJ1-2,NA,TRBV7-6,NA,TGTGCCAGCAGCTTAGCACAGGGCCATGGCTACACCTTC,CASSLAQGHGYTF
TRBJ2-7,few,TRBV7-2,NA,TGTGCCAGCAGCTTGACCCTATTAACCGAGCAGTACTTC,CASSLTLLTEQYF
TRBJ1-5,NA,TRBV7-9,NA,TGTGCCAGCAGCGCAAGTACGGGCAATCAGCCCCAGCATTTT,CASSASTGNQPQHF
TRBJ2-1,NA,TRBV18,NA,TGTGCCAGCCAAACCGGCGGTTACAATGAGCAGTTCTTC,CASQTGGYNEQFF
TRBJ2-7,few,TRBV7-9,NA,TGTGCCAGCAGCGCCCGCACAAGCCAGGGAATAGACTACGAGCAGTACTTC,CASSARTSQGIDYEQYF
TRBJ1-4,NA,TRBV10-3,NA,TGTGCCATCAGTGAGTCGTGGGGAGGAAATGAAAAACTGTTTTTT,CAISESWGGNEKLFF
TRBJ2-2,few,TRBV7-9,TRBD2,TGTGCCAGCAGCCACCCCAAGACTAGCACGGCCGGGGAGCTGTTTTTT,CASSHPKTSTAGELFF
TRBJ1-1,NA,TRBV3-1,TRBD1,TGTGCCAGCACCCCGGACAGGGGATATCGTGAGGACACTGAAGCTTTCTTT,CASTPDRGYREDTEAFF
TRBJ2-1,many,TRBV7-2,TRBD2,TGTGCCAGCAGCTTAGTGGCGGGGGGAAACAATGAGCAGTTCTTC,CASSLVAGGNNEQFF
TRBJ1-3,NA,TRBV29-1,TRBD1,TGCAGCGCATCCGACAGGGGTGGAAACACCATATATTTT,CSASDRGGNTIYF
TRBJ2-1,many,TRBV7-2,TRBD2,TGTGCCAGCAGCTTAGGCGGGAGCTACAATGAGCAGTTCTTC,CASSLGGSYNEQFF
TRBJ2-3,NA,TRBV10-3,NA,TGTGCCATCAGTCCTAGCGAGCGGGCCGTAGATACGCAGTATTTT,CAISPSERAVDTQYF
TRBJ2-7,NA,TRBV15,NA,TGTGCCACCAGCAGAGATAAATGGGGCCACGAGCAGTACTTC,CATSRDKWGHEQYF
TRBJ2-7,few,TRBV10-3,TRBD1,TGTGCCATCAGACAGGGGGCCGAAAGGGAGCAGTACTTC,CAIRQGAEREQYF
TRBJ2-3,NA,TRBV28,TRBD1,TGTGCCAGCAGTTTTCCGGGACAGGGCACAGATACGCAGTATTTT,CASSFPGQGTDTQYF
TRBJ1-2,few,TRBV7-8,TRBD1,TGTGCCAGCAGCCCGACGACAGGGGGGCTGGGAGGCTACACCTTC,CASSPTTGGLGGYTF
TRBJ2-5,NA,TRBV6-2/TRBV6-3,TRBD2,TGTGCCAGCAGTTACTCGACCCGCGGGAGGGCCGGGGAGACCCAGTACTTC,CASSYSTRGRAGETQYF
TRBJ1-1,NA,TRBV5-1,NA,TGCGCCAGCAGCCCCTGGACAGATCGTTACACTGAAGCTTTCTTT,CASSPWTDRYTEAFF